This is a list of T cell receptor beta chains from one sample in a study of blood T cell repertoires in COVID-19. Produced via immunoSEQ multiplex PCR; TCRdb's table is partial and in-frame only. The sample records 30,000 to 35,000 clones, 65% to 90% being singletons. Sample: peripheral blood. The receptors were gathered from an elderly man with active COVID-19. CDR3s include the opening cysteine and the closing phenylalanine or tryptophan. The order of the fields is clone size, V gene, J gene, D gene, CDR3 protein, CDR3 DNA. A D gene is named only where the DNA matches it firmly. Expanded clones get a size class; other rows say once, few or many, or leave the size out.

>few|TRBV2|TRBJ1-3|-
CASSVDSPGNTIYF
TGTGCCAGCAGTGTGGACAGTCCTGGAAACACCATATATTTT
>-|TRBV19|TRBJ1-2|-
CATSGASNYGYTF
TGTGCCACCTCAGGGGCGTCTAACTATGGCTACACCTTC
>-|TRBV7-8|TRBJ1-1|TRBD1
CASSLQSQGGTEAFF
TGTGCCAGCAGCCTCCAGTCCCAGGGGGGAACTGAAGCTTTCTTT
>-|TRBV6-2/TRBV6-3|TRBJ2-3|TRBD2
CASSRLAGITDTQYF
TGTGCCAGCAGTAGGCTAGCGGGGATCACAGATACGCAGTATTTT
>-|TRBV5-1|TRBJ2-1|TRBD2
CASSPVGGGADEQFF
TGCGCCAGCAGCCCCGTGGGCGGGGGGGCCGATGAGCAGTTCTTC
>-|TRBV18|TRBJ1-4|-
CASSPQLGVNEKLFF
TGTGCCAGCTCACCCCAACTAGGCGTTAATGAAAAACTGTTTTTT
>-|TRBV29-1|TRBJ2-1|-
CSVPTREPYNEQFF
TGCAGCGTTCCTACCAGGGAACCCTACAATGAGCAGTTCTTC
>-|TRBV20-1|TRBJ1-1|-
CSASASMNTEAFF
TGCAGTGCTAGTGCCAGTATGAACACTGAAGCTTTCTTT
>few|TRBV4-3|TRBJ2-1|-
CASSTTDRNEQFF
TGCGCCAGCAGCACGACAGACAGGAACGAGCAGTTCTTC
>-|TRBV29-1|TRBJ2-1|-
CSVEDRVGREQFF
TGCAGCGTTGAAGATCGGGTGGGGCGTGAGCAGTTCTTC
>-|TRBV7-8|TRBJ2-1|TRBD2
CASSLASSGGHYNEQFF
TGTGCCAGCAGCTTAGCGTCTAGCGGGGGTCACTACAATGAGCAGTTCTTC
>-|TRBV19|TRBJ2-1|TRBD2
CASRNKGRGAYNEQFF
TGTGCCAGTAGAAATAAGGGGCGGGGGGCCTACAATGAGCAGTTCTTC
>once|TRBV6-2/TRBV6-3|TRBJ2-1|-
CASSYTHQGNEQFF
TGTGCCAGCAGTTACACGCATCAGGGAAATGAGCAGTTCTTC
>-|TRBV9|TRBJ1-6|TRBD1
CASSAHNTGGYNSPLHF
TGTGCCAGCAGCGCCCATAATACAGGGGGGTATAATTCACCCCTCCACTTT
>-|TRBV4-2|TRBJ1-2|-
CASSQGGYRGESNYGYTF
TGTGCCAGCAGCCAAGGAGGTTACCGGGGGGAGTCTAACTATGGCTACACCTTC
>-|TRBV5-5|TRBJ1-2|TRBD1
CASSFQGALDGYTF
TGTGCCAGCAGCTTCCAGGGGGCGCTTGACGGCTACACCTTC
>-|TRBV5-1|TRBJ2-2|TRBD1
CASSSTGMNTGELFF
TGCGCCAGCAGCTCGACAGGGATGAACACCGGGGAGCTGTTTTTT
>-|TRBV3-1/TRBV3-2|TRBJ2-2|-
CASSQVFGGGRELFF
TGTGCCAGCAGCCAAGTTTTTGGGGGAGGTAGGGAGCTGTTTTTT
>-|TRBV6-1|TRBJ2-5|TRBD2
CASSGGRTSGYQETQYF
TGTGCCAGCAGTGGGGGACGGACTAGCGGGTACCAAGAGACCCAGTACTTC
>-|TRBV5-5|TRBJ1-2|-
CASSLEGGQGNYGYTF
TGTGCCAGCAGCTTGGAAGGCGGGCAGGGGAACTATGGCTACACCTTC
>-|TRBV4-3|TRBJ2-2|-
CASSQDPGTSGGELFF
TGCGCCAGCAGCCAAGATCCGGGGACTTCGGGGGGGGAGCTGTTTTTT
>-|TRBV30|TRBJ1-3|-
CAWSLQDGNTIYF
TGTGCCTGGAGTCTACAGGACGGAAACACCATATATTTT
>once|TRBV7-9|TRBJ2-7|TRBD1
CASSPPLGQGYEQYF
TGTGCCAGCAGCCCCCCCCTGGGACAGGGCTACGAGCAGTACTTC
>-|TRBV2|TRBJ1-5|-
CASSDARVYQPQHF
TGTGCCAGCAGTGATGCCAGGGTGTACCAGCCCCAGCATTTT